A single sample gave rise to the 32 T cell receptor beta chains below, sequenced in a study of shared clonotypes between healthy human individuals. Profiling relied on immunoSEQ multiplex PCR, and the TCRdb table lists in-frame clones only, not all of them. The profile shows about 490,000 clones, 60% to 85% of them singletons. The sample taken for sequencing was PBMCs. These TCRs come from a woman aged 40 to 55 in good health. Some clones in this sample may be carry-over from other donors' samples.

The chain is built from TRBV30 and TRBJ2-7; 12 nucleotides match TRBD1. The trim removed 6 bases at V and 5 bases at J, leaving 5 bases unmatched. The CDR3 consists of 13 residues. The germline V gene encodes CDR1 GTSNPN and CDR2 SVGIG (reference sequence). CDR3 residues: CACLRDRGHEQYF. Written as DNA, the CDR3 is TGTGCCTGTCTCCGGGACAGGGGGCACGAGCAGTACTTC.

This chain links TRBV2 with TRBJ2-3; 8 bases match TRBD1. Unmatched junction bases numbered 5, after V lost 0 bases and J lost 3 bases. Germline CDR1 and CDR2: SNHLY and FYNNEI. This CDR3 spans 16 amino acids. This CDR3 is CASSEARTGWTDTQYF. The CDR3 DNA follows: TGTGCCAGCAGTGAAGCGCGGACAGGGTGGACAGATACGCAGTATTTT.

V usage is TRBV30 and J usage is TRBJ2-3; 10 bases match TRBD1. The germline V gene has CDR1 GTSNPN and CDR2 SVGIG (reference sequence). This CDR3 is built from 12 residues. J was trimmed by 10 bases and V by 5 bases; bases with no gene match: 6. For the CDR3, the DNA is TGTGCCTGGGAGGACAGGGGGAAGGCGCAGTATTTT. Protein sequence: CAWEDRGKAQYF.

This chain's CDR3 is CASSPGRETLDTIYF. In DNA, the CDR3 is TGTGCCAGCTCACCGGGCAGGGAGACGTTGGACACCATATATTTT. The chain carries TRBV18 and TRBJ1-3; a possible D gene is TRBD1 (5 bases). CDR3 length: 15 residues. V was pared by 3 bases and J by 8 bases, with 17 bases between. The germline gives CDR1 KGHSH, CDR2 LQKENI.

Turning to this clone: The germline gene is not matched at one end of the junction; a read error may be the cause. CDR3 nucleotides: TGCGCCAGCAGTTGGATCTCCGACAATGAGCAGTTCTTC. Protein: CASSWISDNEQFF. The chain couples TRBV5-1 to TRBJ2-1, with unresolved D. This CDR3 is built from 13 residues. Germline assignment: CDR1 SGHRS and CDR2 YFSETQ.

In regard to this clone: It is likely a read error: a sequence one base away is far more abundant. The V call is TRBV2, the J call TRBJ1-2, with D hard to call. The germline V gene has CDR1 SNHLY and CDR2 FYNNEI. The CDR3 covers 12 residues. The DNA for the CDR3 is TGTGCCAGCATAGCGGTAGGAGGTGGCCACACCTTC. It yields the protein CASIAVGGGHTF. Supplemented by reference TRBV2 and TRBJ1-2, the full variable domain reads EPEVTQTPSHQVTQMGQEVILRCVPISNHLYFYWYRQILGQKVEFLVSFYNNEISEKSEIFDDQFSVERPDGSNFTLKIRSTKLEDSAMYFCASIAVGGGHTFGSGTRLTVV.

The chain links TRBV2 to TRBJ1-5; 7 bases line up with TRBD1. V dropped 1 base and J dropped 6; count of bases not matched to a gene: 9. This CDR3 is 16 amino acids long. Germline lookup yields CDR1 SNHLY and CDR2 FYNNEI. For the CDR3, the DNA is TGTGCCAGCAGTGAAGAACAGGGGCATGGAGGTCAGCCCCAGCATTTT. It encodes CASSEEQGHGGQPQHF.

The chain combines TRBV7-2 with TRBJ1-2; TRBD1 agrees at 8 bases. The V and J ends lost 2 bases and 7 bases, in that order; junction bases with no gene match: 12. The germline gives CDR1 SGHTA, CDR2 FQGNSA. The CDR3 has 16 amino acids. In nucleotides, the CDR3 is TGTGCCAGCAGCTTAATCAGGGGGCGCATGCTAAGTGGCTACACCTTC. Its protein product is CASSLIRGRMLSGYTF.

The rearrangement uses TRBV2 and TRBJ2-5; D tentatively reads TRBD1 or TRBD2 (5 bases each). The J call could be wrong; TRBJ2-7 is a better fit for the DNA end. Looked up from germline, CDR1 is SNHLY and CDR2 is FYNNEI. This CDR3 is 14 amino acids long. CDR3 region: CASKPGTATYEQYF. The CDR3 DNA is TGTGCCAGCAAACCCGGGACGGCTACCTACGAGCAGTACTTC.

The V call is TRBV28, the J call TRBJ1-1; D possibly corresponds to TRBD1 (5 bases). This CDR3 comprises 14 residues. Per germline, CDR1 MDHEN and CDR2 SYDVKM. The ends were cut back, 7 bases at V and 4 bases at J, with 16 bases in the middle. CDR3 nucleotide sequence: TGTGCCAGCACTGTCCCAGGGCAGGGCACTGAAGCTTTCTTT. Protein sequence: CASTVPGQGTEAFF.

The rearrangement links TRBV5-1 to TRBJ1-1, with D perhaps TRBD1 (5 bases). There are 14 residues in the CDR3. Trimming left V 4 bases short and J 3 bases short, with 13 bases between. From germline, CDR1 is SGHRS and CDR2 YFSETQ. The CDR3 region has the DNA TGCGCCAGCAGCATTCAGGGTGGGGACACTGAAGCTTTCTTT. It translates to CASSIQGGDTEAFF.

This clone was observed a handful of times. V usage is TRBV6-1 and J usage is TRBJ2-5; 10 bases match TRBD2. The J call is in doubt because the DNA end fits TRBJ2-7 better. CDR1 is MNHNS, CDR2 SASEGT, per germline. The CDR3 sequence is 14 residues long. In DNA, the CDR3 is TGTGCCACCCCCGGGACTAGCGCCTCCTACGAGCAGTACTTC. Its protein is CATPGTSASYEQYF.

As concerns this clone: With a far larger clone one base away, a read error is the likely cause. Other nucleotide sequences in the sample specify the same CDR3. The V gene is TRBV5-4, the J gene TRBJ2-7, with D perhaps TRBD1 (5 bases). Germline CDR1 reads SGHNT; CDR2 reads YYREEE (reference sequence). The CDR3 has 14 residues. V gave up 4 bases and J gave up 6 bases, with 17 bases separating them. For the CDR3, the DNA is TGTGCCAGCAGCCTGGGGCAATGGAAGGGCGAGCAGTACTTC. This codes for CASSLGQWKGEQYF.

This chain links TRBV7-9 with TRBJ2-1; D not certain. V was shortened by 4 bases and J by 9 bases, with 16 bases between the two germline ends. CDR1 and CDR2 from the germline V gene are SEHNR and FQNEAQ (reference sequence). The CDR3 totals 14 residues. The DNA for the CDR3 is TGTGCCAGCAGCTCCTTAGGGCAGCCTAGTGAGCAGTTCTTC. Residues: CASSSLGQPSEQFF.

V and J are TRBV28 and TRBJ2-2; 7 bases are shared with TRBD1. CDR3 size: 15 residues. In germline, CDR1 is MDHEN, CDR2 SYDVKM. V lost 5 bases and J lost 0; bases outside the gene matches: 3. The CDR3 coding sequence is TGTGCCAGCAGTGCCGGGACAGCGAACACCGGGGAGCTGTTTTTT. It codes for CASSAGTANTGELFF.

Comment on this clone: Other nucleotide sequences from this sample produce the same CDR3. The rearrangement joins TRBV19 to TRBJ2-7; D remains ambiguous. Trimming left V 0 bases short and J 1 base short, with 1 base between. CDR1 is LNHDA and CDR2 is SQIVND in the germline V gene (reference sequence). The CDR3 contains 12 residues. CDR3 sequence: CASSIDSYEQYF. The CDR3 DNA reads TGTGCCAGTAGTATAGATTCCTACGAGCAGTACTTC. The variable domain in full, with the rest retrieved from reference TRBV19 and TRBJ2-7, is DGGITQSPKYLFRKEGQNVTLSCEQNLNHDAMYWYRQDPGQGLRLIYYSQIVNDFQKGDIAEGYSVSREKKESFPLTVTSAQKNPTAFYLCASSIDSYEQYFGPGTRLTVT.

This clone was detected once. This may stem from a read error, because a much larger clone lies one nucleotide away. This rearrangement joins TRBV19 to TRBJ2-5; the match to TRBD2 covers 12 bases. The CDR3 has 15 amino acids. The germline gives CDR1 LNHDA, CDR2 SQIVND (reference sequence). The junction had 7 bases not matched to a gene; V was cut back by 5 bases and J by 6 bases. As DNA, the CDR3 is TGTGCCAGTAGTGTATCTAGCGGGGGGGTCAAGACCCAGTACTTC. Translating gives CASSVSSGGVKTQYF. The whole variable domain, remainder taken from reference TRBV19 and TRBJ2-5, is DGGITQSPKYLFRKEGQNVTLSCEQNLNHDAMYWYRQDPGQGLRLIYYSQIVNDFQKGDIAEGYSVSREKKESFPLTVTSAQKNPTAFYLCASSVSSGGVKTQYFGPGTRLLVL.

This sequence joins TRBV29-1 and TRBJ1-1; D is unclear. CDR1 is SQVTM, CDR2 ANQGSEA, per germline. V lost 3 bases and J lost 4, with 18 bases in between. CDR3 length equals 15 residues. In DNA form, the CDR3 reads TGCAGCGTTGAGGCCTTTAGGATGGGAGTCACTGAAGCTTTCTTT. Translation: CSVEAFRMGVTEAFF.

In regard to this clone: Being one base from a much bigger clone, this may be a read error. The genes are TRBV7-8 and TRBJ1-1; D gene ambiguous. The CDR3 is 13 residues long. Looked up from germline, CDR1 is SGHVS and CDR2 is FQNEAQ. V lost 1 base, J lost 4 bases, and 7 bases lay in between. This CDR3 reads CASSLGGITEAFF. CDR3 nucleotide sequence: TGTGCCAGCAGCTTAGGAGGGATCACTGAAGCTTTCTTT.

The rearrangement joins TRBV19 to TRBJ1-3, with TRBD1 as a possible D gene (6 bases). Germline V gene data show CDR1 as LNHDA and CDR2 as SQIVND (reference sequence). The V gene lost 3 bases and the J gene lost 0 bases, with 9 bases spanning the gap. The CDR3 length is 15 residues. This CDR3 is CASSIGQSSGNTIYF. The CDR3 DNA reads TGTGCCAGTAGTATCGGACAGAGCTCTGGAAACACCATATATTTT.

This clone has just one count. A read error may explain this, as a much larger clone is one base away. The chain is built from TRBV29-1 and TRBJ1-4; 7 bases match TRBD1. The CDR3 has 13 amino acids. Trimming removed 6 bases from V and 7 bases from J; junction bases left unmatched: 8. Germline CDR1 reads SQVTM; CDR2 reads ANQGSEA. The CDR3 DNA reads as TGCAGCGTAAGTGACAGGGAGGCTGAAAAACTGTTTTTT. It specifies CSVSDREAEKLFF.

This clone was detected only once. In DNA form, the CDR3 reads TGCGCCAGCAGCCTGGTCCACCGGGACAGGGGGCCGGGGGGCACAGATACGCAGTATTTT. Residues: CASSLVHRDRGPGGTDTQYF. The V and J genes are TRBV5-1 and TRBJ2-3; 12 bases are a match to TRBD1. CDR1 is SGHRS, CDR2 YFSETQ, per germline. The J segment lost 1 base and the V segment lost 4 bases, leaving 16 bases of the junction unmatched. The CDR3 extends over 20 amino acids.

There are a few counts of this clone. The V call is TRBV15, the J call TRBJ2-2, with 7 bases identical to TRBD2. The germline V gene has CDR1 LNHNV and CDR2 YYDKDF (reference sequence). This CDR3 is 13 amino acids long. The V segment lost 7 bases and the J segment 5 bases; nucleotides outside the gene matches: 4. In DNA, the CDR3 is TGTGCCACCACGGGCGGGAGTACCGGGGAGCTGTTTTTT. Translated: CATTGGSTGELFF.

This clone was observed a handful of times. The genes are TRBV5-6 and TRBJ2-7; 10 bases are a match to TRBD1. CDR3 length equals 14 residues. Germline V CDR1 and CDR2: SGHDT, YYEEEE. J lost 2 bases, V lost 2 bases, and 1 base had no gene match. The CDR3 protein is CASSLGQGAYEQYF. CDR3 nucleotide sequence: TGTGCCAGCAGCTTAGGACAGGGGGCCTACGAGCAGTACTTC.

The chain is built from TRBV5-1 and TRBJ2-3; TRBD2 agrees at 8 bases. The V and J ends lost 4 bases and 5 bases, in that order; junction bases with no gene match: 21. CDR3 length: 19 amino acids. Germline CDR1 reads SGHRS; CDR2 reads YFSETQ. The CDR3 DNA sequence: TGCGCCAGCAGCCCCGGTTCGGCTAGCGGGTCCCTTGGTAGAGATACGCAGTATTTT. Its protein is CASSPGSASGSLGRDTQYF.

The gene calls are TRBV7-9 and TRBJ2-5; D might be TRBD1 (6 bases). The CDR3 extends over 15 amino acids. The germline gives CDR1 SEHNR, CDR2 FQNEAQ (reference sequence). V was shortened by 4 bases and J by 1 base, with 13 bases between the two germline ends. Here the CDR3 reads CASSSTTGFQETQYF. The DNA of the CDR3 is TGTGCCAGCAGCTCTACGACAGGTTTCCAAGAGACCCAGTACTTC.

This clone was detected only a few times. The chain employs TRBV7-2 and TRBJ2-5; D perhaps matches TRBD2 (5 bases). V was trimmed by 3 bases and J by 10 bases, leaving 18 bases between them. Per the germline V gene, CDR1 is SGHTA and CDR2 is FQGNSA. This CDR3 contains 14 residues. CDR3 in DNA: TGTGCCAGCAGCTTCCGGGATCGGCCGTCGGGCCAGTACTTC. It is translated as CASSFRDRPSGQYF.

The chain joins TRBV5-5 to TRBJ1-2, with D unresolved. The V gene's germline CDR1 is SGHKS and CDR2 YYEKEE (reference sequence). V shed 4 bases and J shed 4 bases, with 17 bases lying between them. CDR3 length: 15 amino acids. Written as DNA, the CDR3 is TGTGCCAGCAGCAGGGAGGGCAGGTTGCTCTATGGCTACACCTTC. Its translation: CASSREGRLLYGYTF.

The chain uses TRBV18 and TRBJ2-5; tentatively, D is TRBD2 (6 bases). CDR1 is KGHSH and CDR2 is LQKENI in the germline V gene. V was clipped by 3 bases and J by 5 bases, with 16 bases between them. This CDR3 has 15 amino acids. The CDR3 nucleotides are TGTGCCAGCTCACCTCAGACTAGTATGGTGGAGACCCAGTACTTC. Translation gives CASSPQTSMVETQYF.

The chain recombines TRBV19 with TRBJ1-1; D is unresolved. CDR3 length equals 13 residues. Germline CDR1 LNHDA, CDR2 SQIVND (reference sequence). V was shortened by 5 bases and J by 7 bases, with 14 bases between the two germline ends. In DNA, the CDR3 is TGTGCCAGTAGTCCTCGGGGAGACGGTGAAGCTTTCTTT. This codes for CASSPRGDGEAFF.

This rearrangement joins TRBV27 to TRBJ2-3; 13 nucleotides agree with TRBD2. This CDR3 is built from 16 residues. Germline V gene sequence: CDR1 MNHEY, CDR2 SMNVEV (reference sequence). Trimming at V came to 6 bases and at J to 7 bases, leaving 10 bases not matched to a gene. CDR3 sequence (DNA): TGTGCCAGCAGCAGTGGGACTAGCGGGGTTCGGAATACGCAGTATTTT. Its protein is CASSSGTSGVRNTQYF.

This clone was counted only a few times. V is TRBV7-8 and J is TRBJ2-3; the D is unclear. Trimming removed 3 bases at V and 5 bases at J, with 9 bases between. This CDR3 is built from 13 residues. Germline CDR1 is SGHVS and CDR2 is FQNEAQ. The DNA of the CDR3 is TGTGCCAGCAGCTTGTGGAGTGAAGATACGCAGTATTTT. The encoded protein is CASSLWSEDTQYF.